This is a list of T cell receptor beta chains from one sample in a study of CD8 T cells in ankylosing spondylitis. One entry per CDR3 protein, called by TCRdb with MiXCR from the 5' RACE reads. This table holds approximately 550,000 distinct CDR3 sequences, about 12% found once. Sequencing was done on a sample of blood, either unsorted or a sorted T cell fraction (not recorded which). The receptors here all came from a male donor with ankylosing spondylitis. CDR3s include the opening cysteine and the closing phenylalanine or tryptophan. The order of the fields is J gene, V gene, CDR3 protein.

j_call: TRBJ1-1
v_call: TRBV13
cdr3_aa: CASRVAQGPNTEAFF

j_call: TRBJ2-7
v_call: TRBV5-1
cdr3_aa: CASSLIGTASYEQYF

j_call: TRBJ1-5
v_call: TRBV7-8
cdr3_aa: CASSISDRGQPQHF

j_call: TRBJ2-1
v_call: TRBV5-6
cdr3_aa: CASSSPRRQGSYNEQFF

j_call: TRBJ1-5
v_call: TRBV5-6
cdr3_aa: CASSRDRGETGQPQHF

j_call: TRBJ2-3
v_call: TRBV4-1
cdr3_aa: CASSPPTVSAPSLDTQYF

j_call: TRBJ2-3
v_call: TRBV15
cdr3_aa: CATSRARSGVGTDTQYF

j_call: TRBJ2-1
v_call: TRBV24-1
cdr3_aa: CATSDSTSGGSGYNEQFF

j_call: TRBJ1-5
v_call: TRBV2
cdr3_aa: CASSGGYSNQPQHF

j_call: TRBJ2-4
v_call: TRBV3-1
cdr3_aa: CASSPRTGDTKNIQYF

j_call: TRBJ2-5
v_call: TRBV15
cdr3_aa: CATSRERTVPETQYF

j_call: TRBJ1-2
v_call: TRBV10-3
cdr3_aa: CAISESGINYGYTF

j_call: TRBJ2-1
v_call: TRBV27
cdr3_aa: CASSLTVWGEQFF

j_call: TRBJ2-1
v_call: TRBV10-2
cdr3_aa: CASSESLAQSNEQFF

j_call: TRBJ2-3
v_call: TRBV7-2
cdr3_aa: CASRRAGSSSDTQYF

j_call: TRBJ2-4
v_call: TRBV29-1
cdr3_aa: CSFRRDSKNIQYF

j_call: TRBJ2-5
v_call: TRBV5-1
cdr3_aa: CASSLGGYQIQETQYF

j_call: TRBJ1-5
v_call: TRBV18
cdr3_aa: CASSRIQGVDQPQHF

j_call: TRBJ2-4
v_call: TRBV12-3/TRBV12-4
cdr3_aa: CASSFGRGPLAKNIQYF

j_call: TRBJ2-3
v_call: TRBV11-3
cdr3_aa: CASSLDGRETDTQYF

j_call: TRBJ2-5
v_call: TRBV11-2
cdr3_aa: CASSLEGSGTSRETQYF

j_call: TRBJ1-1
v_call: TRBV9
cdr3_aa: CASSVSTGGFTEAFF

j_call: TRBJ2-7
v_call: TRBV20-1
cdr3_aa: CSARDEWTSGIPIYEQYF

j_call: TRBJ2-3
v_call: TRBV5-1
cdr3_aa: CASSLEGGVADTQYF

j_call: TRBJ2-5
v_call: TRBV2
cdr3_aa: CASSGQGLGETQYF

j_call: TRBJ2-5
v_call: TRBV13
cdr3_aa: CASSSRLAALRETQYF

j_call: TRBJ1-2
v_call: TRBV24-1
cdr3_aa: CATSEDSHQEGYTF

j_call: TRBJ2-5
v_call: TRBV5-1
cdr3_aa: CASSLKLAGVETQYF

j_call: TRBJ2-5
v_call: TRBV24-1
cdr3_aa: CATSDFRDSRETQYF

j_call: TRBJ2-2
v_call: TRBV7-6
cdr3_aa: CASSLNRVNVPGELFF

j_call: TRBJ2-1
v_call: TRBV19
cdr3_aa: CATRAGTGPYNEQFF

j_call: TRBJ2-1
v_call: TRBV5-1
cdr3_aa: CASSSSPGQGFDEQFF

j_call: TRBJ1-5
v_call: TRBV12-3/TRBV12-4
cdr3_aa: CASIDRGSPDSNQPQHF

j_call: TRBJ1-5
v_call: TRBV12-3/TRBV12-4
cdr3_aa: CASTNAQGGAIRQPQHF

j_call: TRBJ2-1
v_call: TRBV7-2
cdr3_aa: CASSLARGGTYNEQFF

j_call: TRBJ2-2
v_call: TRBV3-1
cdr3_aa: CASSQVYAGGTGELFF

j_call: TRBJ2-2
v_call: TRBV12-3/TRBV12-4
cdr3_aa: CASSRDRPGELFF

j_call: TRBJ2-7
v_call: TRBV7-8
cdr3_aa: CASSPVRGEQYF

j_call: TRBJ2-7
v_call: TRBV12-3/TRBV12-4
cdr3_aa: CASSKIAGVTQAAYEQYF

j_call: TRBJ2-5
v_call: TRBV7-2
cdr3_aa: CASSLDRVRETQYF

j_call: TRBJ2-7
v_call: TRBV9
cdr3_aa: CASSGIRGAYEQYF

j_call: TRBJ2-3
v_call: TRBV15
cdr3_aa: CATSRGSPTDTQYF

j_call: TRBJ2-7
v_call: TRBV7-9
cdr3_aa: CATLDNSGTYEQYF

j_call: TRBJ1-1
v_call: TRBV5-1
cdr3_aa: CASSATGGNTEAFF

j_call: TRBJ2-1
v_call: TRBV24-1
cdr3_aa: CATSQISLAGVGEQFF

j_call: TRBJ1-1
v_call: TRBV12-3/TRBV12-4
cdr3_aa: CASSRDRSEAFF

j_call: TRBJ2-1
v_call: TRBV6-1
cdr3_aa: CASNELGSDNEQFF

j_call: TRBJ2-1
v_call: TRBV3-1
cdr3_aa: CASSQGLAQFDEQFF

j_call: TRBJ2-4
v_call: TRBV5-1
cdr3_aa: CASSLSNIQYF

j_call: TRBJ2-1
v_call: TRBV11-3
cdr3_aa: CASSSGTGGTDEQFF

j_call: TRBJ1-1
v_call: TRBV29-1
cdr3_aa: CSVEQGQGTTEAFF

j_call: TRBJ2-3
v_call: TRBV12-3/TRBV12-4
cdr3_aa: CASSFRLAGGTDTQYF

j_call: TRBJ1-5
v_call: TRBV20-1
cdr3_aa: CSATGAMDGNHPQHF

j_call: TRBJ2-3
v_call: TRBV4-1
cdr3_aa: CASSQEGLVGPESTDTQYF

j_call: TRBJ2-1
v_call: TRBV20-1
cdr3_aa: CSASILAENNEQFF

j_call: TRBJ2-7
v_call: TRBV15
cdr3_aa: CATQNRLAGGPHEQYF

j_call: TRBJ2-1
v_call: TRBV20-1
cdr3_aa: CSAPGQAFREQFF